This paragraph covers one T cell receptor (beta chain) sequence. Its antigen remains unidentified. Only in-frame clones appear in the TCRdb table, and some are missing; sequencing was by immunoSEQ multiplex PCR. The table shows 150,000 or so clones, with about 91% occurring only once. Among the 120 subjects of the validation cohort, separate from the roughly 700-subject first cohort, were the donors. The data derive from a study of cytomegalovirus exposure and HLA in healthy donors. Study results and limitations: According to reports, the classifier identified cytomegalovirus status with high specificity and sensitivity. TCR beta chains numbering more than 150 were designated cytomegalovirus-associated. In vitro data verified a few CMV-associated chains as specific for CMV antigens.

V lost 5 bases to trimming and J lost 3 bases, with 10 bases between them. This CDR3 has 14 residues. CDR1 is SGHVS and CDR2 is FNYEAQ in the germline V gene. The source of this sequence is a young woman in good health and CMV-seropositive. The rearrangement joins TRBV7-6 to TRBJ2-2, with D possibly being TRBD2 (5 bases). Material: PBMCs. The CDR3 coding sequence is TGTGCCAGCAGCAAACGGGAAGACACCGGGGAGCTGTTTTTT. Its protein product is CASSKREDTGELFF.